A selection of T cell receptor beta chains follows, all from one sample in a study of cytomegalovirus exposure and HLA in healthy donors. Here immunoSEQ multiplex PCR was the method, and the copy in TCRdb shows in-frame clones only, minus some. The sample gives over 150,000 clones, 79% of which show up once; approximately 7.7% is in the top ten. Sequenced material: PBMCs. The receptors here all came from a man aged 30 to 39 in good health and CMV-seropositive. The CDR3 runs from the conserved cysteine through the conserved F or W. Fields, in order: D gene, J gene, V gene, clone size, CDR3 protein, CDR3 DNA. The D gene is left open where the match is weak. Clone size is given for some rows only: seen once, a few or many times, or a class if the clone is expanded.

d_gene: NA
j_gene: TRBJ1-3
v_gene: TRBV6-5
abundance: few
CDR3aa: CASSSAGNTIYF
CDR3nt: TGTGCCAGCAGTTCCGCTGGAAACACCATATATTTT

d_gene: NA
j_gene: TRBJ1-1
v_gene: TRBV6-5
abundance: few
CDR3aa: CASSNREMNTEAFF
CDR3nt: TGTGCCAGCAGTAACAGAGAAATGAACACTGAAGCTTTCTTT

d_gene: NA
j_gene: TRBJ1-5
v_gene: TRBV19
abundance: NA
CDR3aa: CASSNGPGNQPQHF
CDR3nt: TGTGCCAGTAGTAATGGTCCGGGCAATCAGCCCCAGCATTTT

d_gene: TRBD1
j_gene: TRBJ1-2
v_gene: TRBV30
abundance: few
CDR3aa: CAWRGGQGRYGYTF
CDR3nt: TGTGCCTGGAGGGGGGGACAGGGTCGGTATGGCTACACCTTC

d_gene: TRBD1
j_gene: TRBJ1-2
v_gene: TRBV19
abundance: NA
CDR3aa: CASSPRWDRRALRYGYTF
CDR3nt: TGTGCCAGTAGTCCTCGATGGGACAGGCGAGCCCTTAGGTATGGCTACACCTTC

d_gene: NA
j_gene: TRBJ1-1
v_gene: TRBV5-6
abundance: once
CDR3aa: CASSLQGMNTEAFF
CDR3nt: TGTGCCAGCAGCTTACAGGGTATGAACACTGAAGCTTTCTTT

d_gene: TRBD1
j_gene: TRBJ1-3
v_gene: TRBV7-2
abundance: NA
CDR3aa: CASGTGDSGNTIYF
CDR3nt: TGTGCCAGCGGGACAGGGGACTCTGGAAACACCATATATTTT

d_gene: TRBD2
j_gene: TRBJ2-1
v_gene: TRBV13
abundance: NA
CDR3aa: CASSPPGGVYNEQFF
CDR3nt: TGTGCCAGCAGCCCACCGGGGGGGGTGTACAATGAGCAGTTCTTC

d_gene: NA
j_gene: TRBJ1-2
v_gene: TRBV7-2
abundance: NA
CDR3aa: CASSPQTGNGYTF
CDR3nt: TGTGCCAGCAGCCCCCAGACCGGGAATGGCTACACCTTC

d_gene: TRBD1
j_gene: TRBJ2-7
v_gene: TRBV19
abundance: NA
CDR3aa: CAARQGPHEQYF
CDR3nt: TGTGCCGCCAGACAGGGGCCCCACGAGCAGTACTTC

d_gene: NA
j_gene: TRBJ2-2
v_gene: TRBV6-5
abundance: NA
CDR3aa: CASSYSGLMTGELFF
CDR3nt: TGTGCCAGCAGTTACTCCGGACTGATGACCGGGGAGCTGTTTTTT

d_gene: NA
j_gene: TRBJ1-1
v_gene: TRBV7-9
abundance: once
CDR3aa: CASSLLLHSPTEAFF
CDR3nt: TGTGCCAGCAGTCTCCTTCTCCACTCCCCAACTGAAGCTTTCTTT

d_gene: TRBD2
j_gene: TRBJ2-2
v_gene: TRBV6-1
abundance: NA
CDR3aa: CASEGRGAAGELFF
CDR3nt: TGTGCCAGCGAGGGGCGGGGGGCGGCCGGGGAGCTGTTTTTT